These 25 T cell receptor beta chains were sequenced from one sample in a study of shared clonotypes between healthy human individuals. Data came from immunoSEQ multiplex PCR; TCRdb stores just in-frame clones and leaves some out. This table holds approximately 1,500,000 clones, roughly 98% found once. Sequencing was performed on naive CD4+ T cells sorted from blood. As for subset: CD45RA+ positively selected. The origin of the receptors is a man under 40 in good health.

Notes on this clone: Other DNA variants within this sample encode the same CDR3. The V and J genes are TRBV11-2 and TRBJ2-7; TRBD1 is a possible D gene (6 bases). This CDR3 is built from 14 residues. V gave up 4 bases and J gave up 4 bases, with 14 bases separating them. Germline V lookup: CDR1 SGHAT, CDR2 FQNNGV. The CDR3 here is CASSSLQGRYEQYF. The CDR3 nucleotides read TGTGCCAGCAGCTCATTACAGGGTCGGTACGAGCAGTACTTC.

The chain combines TRBV5-6 with TRBJ2-2; D possibly matches TRBD1 or TRBD2 (6 bases each). CDR3 size: 14 residues. V was clipped by 2 bases and J by 7 bases, with 12 bases between them. The V gene's germline CDR1 is SGHDT and CDR2 YYEEEE. The CDR3 is CASSFTGRNGELFF. For the CDR3, the DNA is TGTGCCAGCAGCTTTACAGGGAGGAACGGGGAGCTGTTTTTT.

This clone was recorded once. The chain links TRBV29-1 to TRBJ2-7; no firm D call. V shed 2 bases and J shed 7 bases, with 15 bases lying between them. The CDR3 contains 13 residues. Per germline, CDR1 SQVTM and CDR2 ANQGSEA. The CDR3 bases are TGCAGCGTTGAACGGCATCAGACGGAGGAGCAGTACTTC. Residues: CSVERHQTEEQYF.

The chain carries TRBV27 and TRBJ2-7; 8 nucleotides match TRBD2. Germline CDR1 and CDR2: MNHEY and SMNVEV (reference sequence). This CDR3 has 16 amino acids. V lost 0 bases to trimming and J lost 0 bases; unmatched junction nucleotides: 4. The DNA for the CDR3 is TGTGCCAGCAGTTTATCGCGGCTAGCGGGCTCCTACGAGCAGTACTTC. This codes for CASSLSRLAGSYEQYF.

The gene calls are TRBV9 and TRBJ2-7, with a possible D match to TRBD2 (6 bases). The CDR3 is 15 residues long. The germline V gene has CDR1 SGDLS and CDR2 YYNGEE. The V end was cut by 4 bases, the J end by 7 bases, with 21 bases between. This CDR3 reads CASSPRGGIREEQYF. The CDR3 DNA is TGTGCCAGCAGCCCGCGCGGCGGGATACGGGAAGAGCAGTACTTC.

This chain links TRBV9 with TRBJ2-7, with D possibly being TRBD2 (6 bases). Germline CDR1 SGDLS, CDR2 YYNGEE. The CDR3 totals 13 residues. Trimming took off 5 bases at V and 6 bases at J, with 15 bases between the two ends. CDR3 protein: CASRETSSGEQYF. For the CDR3, the DNA is TGTGCCAGCAGGGAGACTAGTTCCGGCGAGCAGTACTTC.

This chain uses TRBV6-5 with TRBJ1-2; possibly TRBD1 for D (5 bases). Trimming took off 3 bases at V and 4 bases at J, with 12 bases between the two ends. The length of the CDR3 is 14 residues. Looked up from germline, CDR1 is MNHEY and CDR2 is SVGAGI. CDR3 sequence reads: CASSYLQDPYGYTF. The CDR3 DNA is TGTGCCAGCAGTTATTTACAGGACCCCTATGGCTACACCTTC.

The chain has TRBV2 and TRBJ1-2, with D possibly being TRBD1 (5 bases). Germline CDR1 reads SNHLY; CDR2 reads FYNNEI. V was shortened by 6 bases and J by 2 bases, with 19 bases between the two germline ends. This CDR3 has 16 amino acids. The CDR3 loop reads CASRVAWGEGNYGYTF. In DNA, the CDR3 is TGTGCCAGCAGGGTGGCGTGGGGAGAGGGGAACTATGGCTACACCTTC.

The rearrangement uses TRBV10-3 and TRBJ2-1, with D maybe TRBD1 (6 bases). Germline CDR1 is ENHRY and CDR2 is SYGVKD. V lost 4 bases and J lost 7, with 8 bases in between. The CDR3 consists of 12 residues. The CDR3 DNA is TGTGCCATCAGTGGGACAGAGAATGAGCAGTTCTTC. Its protein is CAISGTENEQFF.

The chain has TRBV5-1 and TRBJ2-1; the match to TRBD1 covers 10 bases. This CDR3 has 15 residues. The V gene end was trimmed by 3 bases and the J gene end by 9 bases; junction bases not matched to a gene: 9. CDR1 is SGHRS and CDR2 is YFSETQ in the germline V gene. The CDR3 region is CASSSRGQGLGEQFF. The CDR3 DNA sequence: TGCGCCAGCAGCTCCCGGGGACAGGGGTTAGGTGAGCAGTTCTTC.

The chain couples TRBV29-1 to TRBJ2-1; a weak D match, TRBD1 (5 bases). Germline V gene sequence: CDR1 SQVTM, CDR2 ANQGSEA. V shed 7 bases and J shed 3 bases, with 7 bases lying between them. This CDR3 is built from 11 residues. Here the CDR3 DNA reads TGCAGCGCAGGGCGCTACAATGAGCAGTTCTTC. Protein: CSAGRYNEQFF.

The chain employs TRBV7-2 and TRBJ1-5; no reliable D call. There are 17 residues in the CDR3. The V end was cut by 5 bases, the J end by 2 bases, with 19 bases between. Per germline, CDR1 SGHTA and CDR2 FQGNSA. In nucleotides, the CDR3 is TGTGCCAGCAGCACACACCCTCTTGCCTCGGGCAATCAGCCCCAGCATTTT. This encodes CASSTHPLASGNQPQHF.

This clone was seen a single time. The CDR3 DNA is TGTGCCAGCAGTAAAGGGGCGGGAGTTGTATTAGCGGCAGATACGCAGTATTTT. Residues: CASSKGAGVVLAADTQYF. The chain has TRBV9 and TRBJ2-3; 7 nucleotides line up with TRBD2. With 5 bases clipped from V and 4 bases from J, the junction kept 19 bases outside the gene matches. Germline CDR1 and CDR2: SGDLS and YYNGEE. The CDR3 length is 18 residues.

V and J are TRBV10-1 and TRBJ1-2; D not certain. The CDR3 is 14 amino acids. In germline, CDR1 is WNHNN, CDR2 SYGVQD (reference sequence). Trimming took 9 bases from V and 1 from J, leaving 15 bases between them. CDR3 sequence (DNA): TGCGCCAGTCTGAATGTGGGCCATAACTATGGCTACACCTTC. Amino acids: CASLNVGHNYGYTF.

The chain carries TRBV5-1 and TRBJ2-5, with TRBD1 identical over 9 bases. CDR1 is SGHRS and CDR2 is YFSETQ in the germline V gene. The V gene end was trimmed by 0 bases and the J gene end by 4 bases; junction bases not matched to a gene: 4. The CDR3 is made up of 15 amino acids. The CDR3 reads CASSLGTGVGETQYF. In nucleotides, the CDR3 is TGCGCCAGCAGCTTGGGGACAGGGGTAGGAGAGACCCAGTACTTC.

This chain uses TRBV5-5 with TRBJ1-2; the D is unclear. The CDR3 runs 15 residues. CDR1 is SGHKS and CDR2 is YYEKEE in the germline V gene (reference sequence). V gave up 3 bases and J gave up 6 bases, with 18 bases separating them. This CDR3 is CASSSSSTLLDGYTF. The CDR3 DNA follows: TGTGCCAGCAGCTCATCGTCGACGCTGTTGGATGGCTACACCTTC.

This chain links TRBV27 with TRBJ2-7; 7 bases agree with TRBD1. V gave up 4 bases and J gave up 5 bases; unmatched junction bases: 8. The CDR3 covers 14 residues. CDR1 is MNHEY and CDR2 is SMNVEV in the germline V gene (reference sequence). The CDR3 bases are TGTGCCAGCAGTTCGACAGGGATTTTCGACGAGCAGTACTTC. Protein sequence: CASSSTGIFDEQYF.

V gene TRBV5-8 combines with J gene TRBJ2-3; possibly TRBD2 for D (6 bases). The CDR3 contains 15 residues. With 1 base removed from V and 6 bases from J, the gap between germline ends came to 15 bases. Germline lookup yields CDR1 SGHTS and CDR2 YDEGEE. CDR3 in DNA: TGTGCCAGCAGCTTGAAAGTAGCGGCGCCGGATACGCAGTATTTT. Its translation: CASSLKVAAPDTQYF.

The CDR3 loop reads CASSHSMGRDEAFF. The DNA for the CDR3 is TGCGCCAGCAGCCATTCAATGGGTCGGGACGAAGCTTTCTTT. The gene calls are TRBV4-1 and TRBJ1-1; TRBD1 is a possible D gene (5 bases). The germline CDR1 and CDR2 sequences are MGHRA and YSYEKL. Trimming pared 3 bases from V and 8 bases from J, leaving 16 bases between. The CDR3 extends over 14 amino acids.

This clone was detected only once. Different DNA sequences within this sample yield the same CDR3. The chain links TRBV20-1 to TRBJ1-2; D call uncertain. This CDR3 region has 11 residues. In germline, CDR1 is DFQATT, CDR2 SNEGSKA (reference sequence). V was cut by 0 bases and J by 5 bases, with 4 bases left in between. The CDR3 is CSARDRYGYTF. CDR3 DNA: TGCAGTGCTAGAGATAGGTATGGCTACACCTTC.

Of note for this clone: At the DNA level, this CDR3 is encoded by other sequences in the same sample as well. The J gene is TRBJ1-1, the V gene TRBV19, with 7 bases fitting TRBD1. With V trimmed by 6 bases and J by 0 bases, 1 base remained unmatched. This CDR3 spans 13 amino acids. In germline, CDR1 is LNHDA, CDR2 SQIVND (reference sequence). CDR3: CASSDRVNTEAFF. The CDR3 DNA follows: TGTGCCAGTAGCGACAGGGTGAACACTGAAGCTTTCTTT.

The chain carries TRBV13 and TRBJ2-5; maybe TRBD2 (6 bases). CDR1 and CDR2 from the germline V gene are PRHDT and FYEKMQ (reference sequence). Trimming cost V 4 bases and J 2 bases, with 11 bases left between them. The CDR3 sequence is 14 residues long. The CDR3 reads CASSSLGGQETQYF. CDR3 nucleotide sequence: TGTGCCAGCAGCTCCCTAGGAGGGCAAGAGACCCAGTACTTC.

The rearrangement uses TRBV19 and TRBJ1-2; 9 nucleotides agree with TRBD1. CDR1 is LNHDA and CDR2 is SQIVND in the germline V gene (reference sequence). V was clipped by 6 bases and J by 2 bases; unmatched bases: 4. The CDR3 runs to 14 residues. The DNA for the CDR3 is TGTGCCAGTAGACCGACAGGGGGAAACTATGGCTACACCTTC. As protein: CASRPTGGNYGYTF.

CDR3 protein: CASSQGYTEAFF. Here the CDR3 DNA reads TGTGCCAGTTCCCAGGGGTACACTGAAGCTTTCTTT. This chain joins TRBV2 and TRBJ1-1; a possible D gene is TRBD1 (6 bases). From germline, CDR1 is SNHLY and CDR2 FYNNEI. The CDR3 spans 12 residues. Trimming took 9 bases from V and 3 from J, leaving 11 bases between them.

This CDR3 is CASSLNEVYNEQFF. The CDR3 DNA follows: TGTGCCAGCAGCTTAAACGAGGTTTACAATGAGCAGTTCTTC. This rearrangement joins TRBV7-3 to TRBJ2-1; D remains ambiguous. The CDR3 loop spans 14 amino acids. Trimming took off 1 base at V and 4 bases at J, with 8 bases between the two ends. The germline gives CDR1 SGHTA, CDR2 FQGTGA.